The rows below give T cell receptor beta chains drawn from one sample of a study of shared clonotypes between healthy human individuals. Libraries were prepared by immunoSEQ multiplex PCR; TCRdb keeps only in-frame clonotypes and omits some of them. The table lists 450,000 to 500,000 clones, around 85% of them singletons, with 12% in the top ten. The sample comprised PBMCs. The source is a middle-aged woman in good health. Some clones in this sample may be carry-over from other donors' samples. Both conserved end residues are part of each CDR3. A D gene is named only where the DNA matches it firmly. Clone size is shown for a subset of rows, as once, few, many or a class of expanded clone.

clone size	CDR3 length	D gene	V gene	CDR3 protein
-	14	-	TRBV29-1	CSVVNPVMSTESFF
-	15	-	TRBV5-4	CASSLGGTTSYEQYF
-	20	TRBD2	TRBV9	CASSVDFRTSGNPNTGELFF
-	15	-	TRBV7-3	CASSLLLSGTGELFF
-	18	TRBD2	TRBV4-1	CASSQGLAGGRSKNIQYF
-	13	TRBD1	TRBV30	CAWATGSTDTQYF
-	11	-	TRBV29-1	CSGTRGTEAFF
-	13	-	TRBV19	CASSIDRWNEQFF
-	14	TRBD1	TRBV13	CASSWDRMGTEAFF
-	16	TRBD2	TRBV2	CASSENLLAAYNEQFF
-	11	-	TRBV29-1	CSGGLNTEAFF
-	15	-	TRBV9	CASSVVADPGDTQYF
-	14	-	TRBV7-9	CASTGQRHNEKLFF
-	15	TRBD1	TRBV7-8	CASSLGDRSSYEQYF
once	14	TRBD2	TRBV28	CASSFSGRFDEQYF
once	15	-	TRBV18	CASSPPAERNYGYTF
-	15	-	TRBV9	CASSVVSGTRNEQFF
once	15	TRBD1	TRBV6-1	CASSHSGTGYYEQYF
-	17	TRBD1	TRBV5-6	CASSLFLGGQGEETQYF
-	14	-	TRBV18	CASSGEGVSYEQYF
-	15	TRBD1	TRBV5-4	CASSRERGQTGELFF
-	13	-	TRBV27	CASSLIWSQPQHF
-	13	-	TRBV10-2	CASIPPFGTEAFF